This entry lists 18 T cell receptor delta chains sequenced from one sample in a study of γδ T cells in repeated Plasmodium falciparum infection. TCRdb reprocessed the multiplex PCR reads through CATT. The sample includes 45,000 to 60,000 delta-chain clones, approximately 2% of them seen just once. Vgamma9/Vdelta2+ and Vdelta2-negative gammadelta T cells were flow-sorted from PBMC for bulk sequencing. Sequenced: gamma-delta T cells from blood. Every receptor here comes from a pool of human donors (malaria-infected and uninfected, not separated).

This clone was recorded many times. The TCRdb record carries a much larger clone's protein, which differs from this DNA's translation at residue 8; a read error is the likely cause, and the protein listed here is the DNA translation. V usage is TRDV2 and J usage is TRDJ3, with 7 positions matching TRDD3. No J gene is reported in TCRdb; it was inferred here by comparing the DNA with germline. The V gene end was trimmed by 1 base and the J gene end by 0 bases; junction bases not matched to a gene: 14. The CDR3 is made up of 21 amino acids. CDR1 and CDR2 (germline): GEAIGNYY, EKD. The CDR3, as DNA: TGTGCCTGTGACACTTTACTGAGGGATACACGATCCTCCTGGGACACCCGACAGATGTTTTTC. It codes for CACDTLLRDTRSSWDTRQMFF.

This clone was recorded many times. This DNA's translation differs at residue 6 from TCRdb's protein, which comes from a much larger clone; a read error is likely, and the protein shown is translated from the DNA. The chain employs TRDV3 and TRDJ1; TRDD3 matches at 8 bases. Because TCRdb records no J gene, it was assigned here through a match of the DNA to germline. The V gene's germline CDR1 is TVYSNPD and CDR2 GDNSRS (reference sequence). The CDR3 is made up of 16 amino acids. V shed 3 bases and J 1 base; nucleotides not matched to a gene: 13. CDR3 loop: CALSGGWGTSTDKLIF. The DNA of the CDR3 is TGTGCCTTGTCGGGGGGCTGGGGGACCTCCACCGATAAACTCATCTTT.

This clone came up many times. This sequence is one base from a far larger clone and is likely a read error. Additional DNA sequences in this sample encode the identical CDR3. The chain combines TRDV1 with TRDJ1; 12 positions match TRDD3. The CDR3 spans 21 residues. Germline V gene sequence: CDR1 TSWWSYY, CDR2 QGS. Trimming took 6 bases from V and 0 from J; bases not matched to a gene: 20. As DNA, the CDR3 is TGTGCTCTTGGAAAGTTCCTCTGGGGGATACGCGGGGTTATTTACACCGATAAACTCATCTTT. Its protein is CALGKFLWGIRGVIYTDKLIF.

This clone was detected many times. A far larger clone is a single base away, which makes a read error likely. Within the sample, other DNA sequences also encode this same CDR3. CDR3 amino acids: CACDTVGEAPRTDKLIF. Written as DNA, the CDR3 is TGTGCCTGTGATACCGTGGGGGAGGCCCCGAGAACCGATAAACTCATCTTT. V usage is TRDV2 and J usage is TRDJ1; 7 nucleotides agree with TRDD3. In the absence of a J gene in TCRdb, the DNA was matched to germline to assign it here. CDR1 and CDR2 (germline): GEAIGNYY, EKD. The CDR3 is made up of 17 amino acids. Trimming removed 4 bases from V and 2 bases from J; junction bases left unmatched: 15.

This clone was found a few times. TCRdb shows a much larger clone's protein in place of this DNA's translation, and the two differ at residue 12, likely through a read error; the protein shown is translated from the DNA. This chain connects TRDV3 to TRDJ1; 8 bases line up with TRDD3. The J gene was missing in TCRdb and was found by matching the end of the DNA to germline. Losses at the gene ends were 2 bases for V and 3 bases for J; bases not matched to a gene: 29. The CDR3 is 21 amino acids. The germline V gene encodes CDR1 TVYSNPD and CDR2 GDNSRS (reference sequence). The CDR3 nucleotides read TGTGCCTTTGAGACTTGGCCTTCCGCCTATAGTGTGGGATACGTCTCCGATAAACTCATCTTT. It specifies CAFETWPSAYSVGYVSDKLIF.

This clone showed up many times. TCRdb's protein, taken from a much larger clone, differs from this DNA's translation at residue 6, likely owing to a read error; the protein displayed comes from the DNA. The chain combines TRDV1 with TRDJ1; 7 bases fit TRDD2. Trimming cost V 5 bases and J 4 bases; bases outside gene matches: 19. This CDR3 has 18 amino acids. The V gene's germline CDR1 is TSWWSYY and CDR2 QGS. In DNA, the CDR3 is TGTGCTCTTGGGAAAAGTTTTGGGTTCCTACGTGAGGGCGATAAACTCATCTTT. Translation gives CALGKSFGFLREGDKLIF.

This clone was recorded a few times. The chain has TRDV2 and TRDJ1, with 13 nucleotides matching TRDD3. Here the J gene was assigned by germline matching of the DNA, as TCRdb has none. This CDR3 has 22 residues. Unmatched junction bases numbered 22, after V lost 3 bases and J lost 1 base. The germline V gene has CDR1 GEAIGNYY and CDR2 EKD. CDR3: CACDQLGDTGVSPRASTDKLIF. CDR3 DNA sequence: TGTGCCTGTGACCAACTGGGGGATACGGGTGTCTCGCCTAGGGCATCCACCGATAAACTCATCTTT.

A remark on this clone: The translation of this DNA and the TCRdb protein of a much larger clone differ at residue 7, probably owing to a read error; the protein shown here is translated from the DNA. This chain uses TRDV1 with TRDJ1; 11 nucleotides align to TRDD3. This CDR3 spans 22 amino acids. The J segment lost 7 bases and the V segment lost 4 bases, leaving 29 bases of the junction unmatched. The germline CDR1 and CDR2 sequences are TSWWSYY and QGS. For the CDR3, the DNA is TGTGCTCTTGGGGCGACCTCCCTACTCGCGGAATTGGGGGATACGATGGCCGGTAAACTCATCTTT. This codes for CALGATSLLAELGDTMAGKLIF.

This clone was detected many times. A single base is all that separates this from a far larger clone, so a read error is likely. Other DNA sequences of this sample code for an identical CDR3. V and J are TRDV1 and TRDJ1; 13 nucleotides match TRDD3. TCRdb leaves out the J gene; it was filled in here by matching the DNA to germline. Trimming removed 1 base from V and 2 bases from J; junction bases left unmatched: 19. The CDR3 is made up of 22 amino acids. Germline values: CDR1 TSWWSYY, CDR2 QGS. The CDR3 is CALGEPPGFILGDTVRTDKLIF. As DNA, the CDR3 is TGTGCTCTTGGGGAACCCCCGGGGTTCATACTGGGGGATACGGTTCGTACCGATAAACTCATCTTT.

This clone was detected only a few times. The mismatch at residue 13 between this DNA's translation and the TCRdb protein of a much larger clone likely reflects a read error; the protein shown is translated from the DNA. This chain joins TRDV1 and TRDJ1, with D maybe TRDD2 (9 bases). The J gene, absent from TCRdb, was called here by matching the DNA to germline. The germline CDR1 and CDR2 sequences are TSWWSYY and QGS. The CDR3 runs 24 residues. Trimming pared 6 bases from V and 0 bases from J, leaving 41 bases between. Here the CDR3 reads CALGPYRAPSYVSTGGRYTDKLIF. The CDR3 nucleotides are TGTGCTCTTGGACCATATCGGGCCCCTTCCTACGTGTCTACTGGGGGCCGTTACACCGATAAACTCATCTTT.

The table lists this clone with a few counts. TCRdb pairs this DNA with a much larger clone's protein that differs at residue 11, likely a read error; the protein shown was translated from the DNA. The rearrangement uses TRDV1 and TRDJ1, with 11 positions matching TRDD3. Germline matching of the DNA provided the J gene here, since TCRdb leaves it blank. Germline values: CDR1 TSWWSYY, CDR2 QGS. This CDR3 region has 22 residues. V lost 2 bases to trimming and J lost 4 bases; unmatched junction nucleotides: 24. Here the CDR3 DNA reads TGTGCTCTTGGGGAAACGAGAATTCCTACGCGGGCTGGGGGATACAGGGACGATAAACTCATCTTT. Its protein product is CALGETRIPTRAGGYRDDKLIF.

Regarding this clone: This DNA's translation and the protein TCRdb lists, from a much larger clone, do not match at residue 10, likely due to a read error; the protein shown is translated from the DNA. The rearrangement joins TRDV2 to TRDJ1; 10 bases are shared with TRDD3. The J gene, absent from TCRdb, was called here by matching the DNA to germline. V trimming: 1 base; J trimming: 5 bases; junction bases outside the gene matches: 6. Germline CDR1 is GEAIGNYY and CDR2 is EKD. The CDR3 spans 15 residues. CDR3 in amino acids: CACDTLGDNWDKLIF. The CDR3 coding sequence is TGTGCCTGTGACACGCTGGGGGATAACTGGGATAAACTCATCTTT.

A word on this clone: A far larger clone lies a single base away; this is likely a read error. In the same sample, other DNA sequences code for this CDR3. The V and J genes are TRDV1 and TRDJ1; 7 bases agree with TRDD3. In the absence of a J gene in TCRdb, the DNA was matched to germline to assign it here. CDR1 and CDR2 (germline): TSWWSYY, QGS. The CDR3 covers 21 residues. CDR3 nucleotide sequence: TGTGCTCTTGGGGAACCGCACCTACAGGTCCTGGGGGCCCCGTACACCGACAAACTCATCTTT. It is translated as CALGEPHLQVLGAPYTDKLIF.

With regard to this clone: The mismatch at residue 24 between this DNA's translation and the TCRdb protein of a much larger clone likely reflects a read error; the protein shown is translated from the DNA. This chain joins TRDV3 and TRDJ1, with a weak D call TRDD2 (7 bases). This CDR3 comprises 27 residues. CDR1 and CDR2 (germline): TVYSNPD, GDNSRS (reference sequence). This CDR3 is CAQKKVLFLPRTLLPGDLAKYTDRLIF. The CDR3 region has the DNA TGTGCCCAGAAGAAAGTATTGTTCCTACCTCGCACACTTTTACCGGGGGACCTCGCCAAGTACACTGATAGACTCATCTTT.

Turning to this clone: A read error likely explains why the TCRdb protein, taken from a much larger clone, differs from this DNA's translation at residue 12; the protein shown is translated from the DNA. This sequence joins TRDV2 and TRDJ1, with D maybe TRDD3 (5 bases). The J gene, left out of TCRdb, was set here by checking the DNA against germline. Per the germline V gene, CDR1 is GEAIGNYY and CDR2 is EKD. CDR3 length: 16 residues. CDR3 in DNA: TGTGCCTGTGACACCGTCGGGGGGGGTTACACCAATAAACTCATCTTT. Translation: CACDTVGGGYTNKLIF.

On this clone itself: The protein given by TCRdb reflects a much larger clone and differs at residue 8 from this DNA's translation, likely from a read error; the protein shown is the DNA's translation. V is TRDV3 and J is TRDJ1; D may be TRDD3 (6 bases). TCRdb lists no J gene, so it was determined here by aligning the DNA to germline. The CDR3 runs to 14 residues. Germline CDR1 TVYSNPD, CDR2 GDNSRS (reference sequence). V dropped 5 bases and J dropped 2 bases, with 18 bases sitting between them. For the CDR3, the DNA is TGTGCCGAAATTTCGCTGGGGAATACCGATAAACTCATCTTT. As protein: CAEISLGNTDKLIF.

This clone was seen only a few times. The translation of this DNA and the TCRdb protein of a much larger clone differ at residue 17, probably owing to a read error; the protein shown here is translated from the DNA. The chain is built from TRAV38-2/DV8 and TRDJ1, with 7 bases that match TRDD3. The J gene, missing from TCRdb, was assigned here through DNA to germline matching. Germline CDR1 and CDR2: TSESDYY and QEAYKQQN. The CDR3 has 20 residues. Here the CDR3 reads CAYRSGTAFRVGDRRDTLIF. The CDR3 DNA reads TGTGCTTATAGGAGCGGCACTGCTTTCCGAGTCGGGGATCGCAGGGATACACTCATCTTT.

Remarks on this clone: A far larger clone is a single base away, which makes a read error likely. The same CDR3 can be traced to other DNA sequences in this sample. CDR3 protein: CAFLRRYYLDPPIRVGYWGIRFTDKLIF. In nucleotides, the CDR3 is TGTGCCTTTCTGCGGCGATATTACTTGGACCCTCCTATAAGAGTGGGCTACTGGGGGATCAGATTCACCGATAAGCTCATCTTT. This chain connects TRDV3 to TRDJ1, with TRDD3 matching over 10 bases. Germline V gene sequence: CDR1 TVYSNPD, CDR2 GDNSRS (reference sequence). The CDR3 contains 28 residues.